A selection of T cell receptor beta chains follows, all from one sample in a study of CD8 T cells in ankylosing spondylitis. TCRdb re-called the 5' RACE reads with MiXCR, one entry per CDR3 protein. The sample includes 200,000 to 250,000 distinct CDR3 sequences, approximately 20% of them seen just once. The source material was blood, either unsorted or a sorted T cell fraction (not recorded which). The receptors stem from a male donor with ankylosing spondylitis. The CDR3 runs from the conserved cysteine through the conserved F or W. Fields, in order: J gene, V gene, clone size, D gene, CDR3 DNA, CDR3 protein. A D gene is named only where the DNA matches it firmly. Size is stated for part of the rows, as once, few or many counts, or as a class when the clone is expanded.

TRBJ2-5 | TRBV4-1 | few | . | TGCGCCAGCAGCCAAGGAGGAACTAGTGAGACCCAGTACTTC | CASSQGGTSETQYF
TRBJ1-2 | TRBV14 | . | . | TGTGCCAGCAGCCAAGGACAGTTCTATGGCTACACCTTC | CASSQGQFYGYTF
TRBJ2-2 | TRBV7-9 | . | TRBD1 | TGTGCCAGCAGCTCGCCAAGACAGGGGGACACCGGGGAGCTGTTTTTT | CASSSPRQGDTGELFF
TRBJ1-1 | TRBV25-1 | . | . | TGTGCCAGCAGTGGGGGGCCTGAAGCTTTCTTT | CASSGGPEAFF
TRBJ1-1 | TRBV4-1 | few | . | TGCGCCAGCAGCCAAGGCATGGGACACATGAACACTGAAGCTTTCTTT | CASSQGMGHMNTEAFF
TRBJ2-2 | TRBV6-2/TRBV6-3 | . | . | TGTGCCAGCACCGAAGGGCACGTAAACTTCAACACCGGGGAGCTGTTTTTT | CASTEGHVNFNTGELFF
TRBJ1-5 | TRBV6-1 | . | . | TGTGCCAGCAGTGCCCTTGGGGGGCAGCCCCAGCATTTT | CASSALGGQPQHF
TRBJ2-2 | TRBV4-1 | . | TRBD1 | TGCGCCAGCAGCCGCCCACAGGGGGCGTACAGCACCGGGGAGCTGTTTTTT | CASSRPQGAYSTGELFF
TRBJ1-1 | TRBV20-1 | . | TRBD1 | TGCAGTGCTAGAATAACAGGGGTGAACACTGAAGCTTTCTTT | CSARITGVNTEAFF
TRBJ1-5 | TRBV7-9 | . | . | TGTGCCAGCAGCCCAGGGAGGCAGGGAGAGCAGCCCCAGCATTTT | CASSPGRQGEQPQHF
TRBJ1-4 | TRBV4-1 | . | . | TGCGCCAGCAGCCAAGATTTGGGATTCGGCCAAAAACTGTTTTTT | CASSQDLGFGQKLFF
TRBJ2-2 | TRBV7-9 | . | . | TGTGCCAGCAGCTTATCCAACACCACCGGGGAGCTGTTTTTT | CASSLSNTTGELFF
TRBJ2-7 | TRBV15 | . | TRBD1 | TGTGCCACCAGCAGAGATCTGCCGCAGGGGGCGGGGGAGCAGTACTTC | CATSRDLPQGAGEQYF
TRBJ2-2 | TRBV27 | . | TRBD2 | TGTGCCAGCAGTTTATACCTAGCGGGAGGGGAGATTAACACCGGGGAGCTGTTTTTT | CASSLYLAGGEINTGELFF
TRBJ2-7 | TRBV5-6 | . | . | TGTGCCAGCAGCTTGGCAGGGTCCCTTTACGAGCAGTACTTC | CASSLAGSLYEQYF
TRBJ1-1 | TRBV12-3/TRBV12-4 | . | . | TGTGCCAGCAGTCCCGGACGTGGACACATGAACACTGAAGCTTTCTTT | CASSPGRGHMNTEAFF
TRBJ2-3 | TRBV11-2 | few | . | TGTGCCAGCAGCTCTAGCCTGGGAACGCAGTATTTT | CASSSSLGTQYF
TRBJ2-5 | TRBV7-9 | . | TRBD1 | TGTGCCAGCAGCTATGTCGGGACAGGGGAAGAGACCCAGTACTTC | CASSYVGTGEETQYF
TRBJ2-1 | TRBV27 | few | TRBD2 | TGTGCCAGCAGATACGGACTAGGATTCGATGAGCAGTTCTTC | CASRYGLGFDEQFF
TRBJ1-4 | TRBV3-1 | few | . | TGTGCCAGCAGCCAAAATCCGGGAAAGAGTGAAAAACTGTTTTTT | CASSQNPGKSEKLFF
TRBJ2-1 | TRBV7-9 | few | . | TGTGCCAGCAGCTTATCAGAGAGCTCCTACAATGAGCAGTTCTTC | CASSLSESSYNEQFF